The source of this T cell receptor (beta chain) is a study of beta chain features in type 1 diabetes. The investigators reverse transcribed all of the isolated RNA, so they sequenced expressed TCRB transcripts. Sequencing was performed with immunoSEQ multiplex PCR; in TCRdb, only in-frame clones are kept and a portion is missing. Of 900,000 or so clones listed, around a sixth were seen once; the top ten hold 0.023%. This clone was seen a handful of times. V was cut by 2 bases and J by 2 bases, with 7 bases left in between. Germline CDR1 is ENHRY and CDR2 is SYGVKD. The CDR3 totals 13 residues. The TCR originated in a woman aged 18-29 years in good health. The rearrangement uses TRBV10-3 and TRBJ2-7, with unresolved D. The material sequenced was naive CD4+ T cells from blood. In DNA form, the CDR3 reads TGTGCCATCAGTGAGGCAACCCCCTACGAGCAGTACTTC. It translates to CAISEATPYEQYF.